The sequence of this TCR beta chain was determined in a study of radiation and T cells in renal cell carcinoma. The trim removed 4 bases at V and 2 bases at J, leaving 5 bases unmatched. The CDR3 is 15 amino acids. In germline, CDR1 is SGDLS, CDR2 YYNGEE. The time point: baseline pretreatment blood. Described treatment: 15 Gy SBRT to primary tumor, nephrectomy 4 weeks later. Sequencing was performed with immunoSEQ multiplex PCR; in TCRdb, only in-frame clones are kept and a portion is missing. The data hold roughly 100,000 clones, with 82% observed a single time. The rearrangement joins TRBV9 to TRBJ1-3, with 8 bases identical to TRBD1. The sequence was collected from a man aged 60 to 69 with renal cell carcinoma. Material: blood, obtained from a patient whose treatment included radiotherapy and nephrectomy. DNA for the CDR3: TGTGCCAGCAGCCCGACAGGGGATGCTGGAAACACCATATATTTT. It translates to CASSPTGDAGNTIYF.